One sample yielded the 20 T cell receptor beta chains listed below, sequenced in a study of shared clonotypes between healthy human individuals. The table came from immunoSEQ multiplex PCR; TCRdb's copy has only in-frame clones and leaves some out. The sample lists more than 1 million clones; approximately 78% were seen once. The sample was memory CD4+ T cells from PBMCs. Subset defined: CD45RA-negative fraction. The source is a man between 18 and 29 years old in good health. Some clones in this sample may be carry-over from other donors' samples.

This chain links TRBV7-8 with TRBJ1-2, with TRBD1 identical over 11 bases. The CDR3 sequence is 19 residues long. The trim removed 0 bases at V and 6 bases at J, leaving 15 bases unmatched. Germline-derived CDR1 and CDR2 are SGHVS and FQNEAQ. In nucleotides, the CDR3 is TGTGCCAGCAGCTTAGCGCGGGACAGGGGGAGAAGTTATTCGGATGGCTACACCTTC. Protein product: CASSLARDRGRSYSDGYTF. Filled out from reference TRBV7-8 and TRBJ1-2, the complete variable domain reads GAGVSQSPRYKVAKRGQDVALRCDPISGHVSLFWYQQALGQGPEFLTYFQNEAQLDKSGLPSDRFFAERPEGSVSTLKIQRTQQEDSAVYLCASSLARDRGRSYSDGYTFGSGTRLTVV.

The chain recombines TRBV29-1 with TRBJ1-2, with D hard to call. CDR1 is SQVTM, CDR2 ANQGSEA, per germline. V lost 3 bases and J 4 bases, leaving 9 bases between the germline ends. The CDR3 runs to 12 residues. The CDR3 coding sequence is TGCAGCGTTGATCCGGTGAGCTATGGCTACACCTTC. Translated: CSVDPVSYGYTF.

Regarding this clone: The same CDR3 can be traced to other DNA sequences in this sample. The chain carries TRBV28 and TRBJ1-3; unclear D gene. Trimming pared 3 bases from V and 0 bases from J, leaving 6 bases between. Germline V lookup: CDR1 MDHEN, CDR2 SYDVKM. This CDR3 is 14 amino acids long. CDR3 nucleotides: TGTGCCAGCAGTTTCTCCGGCTCTGGAAACACCATATATTTT. Protein sequence: CASSFSGSGNTIYF.

The V call is TRBV4-2, the J call TRBJ2-2, with TRBD1 identical over 8 bases. The trim removed 0 bases at V and 6 bases at J, leaving 3 bases unmatched. The V gene's germline CDR1 is LGHNA and CDR2 YNFKEQ. This CDR3 contains 15 residues. Here the CDR3 reads CASSQDTQGAGELFF. CDR3 DNA: TGTGCCAGCAGCCAAGATACACAGGGGGCCGGGGAGCTGTTTTTT.

To note about this clone: This CDR3 is also generated by other DNA sequences in the sample. The V and J genes are TRBV5-1 and TRBJ2-1, with D possibly matching TRBD1 (5 bases). Germline values: CDR1 SGHRS, CDR2 YFSETQ. This CDR3 region has 13 residues. Trimming took 0 bases from V and 4 from J, leaving 5 bases between them. This CDR3 is CASSLGQYNEQFF. The CDR3 nucleotides read TGCGCCAGCAGCTTGGGACAGTACAATGAGCAGTTCTTC.

Of note for this clone: In the same sample, other DNA sequences code for this CDR3. V usage is TRBV4-1 and J usage is TRBJ2-7; TRBD2 matches at 9 bases. Germline V lookup: CDR1 MGHRA, CDR2 YSYEKL. V shed 1 base, J shed 4 bases, and the junction held 5 bases outside the gene matches. The CDR3 consists of 15 residues. The CDR3 coding sequence is TGCGCCAGCAGCCAAGTCTTGGCGGGAGGGTACGAGCAGTACTTC. Translation gives CASSQVLAGGYEQYF.

The V gene is TRBV2, the J gene TRBJ2-1; 12 bases map to TRBD2. CDR1 and CDR2 from the germline V gene are SNHLY and FYNNEI. With V trimmed by 4 bases and J by 10 bases, 5 bases remained unmatched. CDR3 size: 14 residues. The CDR3: CASSAGLAGGEQFF. The CDR3 DNA reads TGTGCCAGCAGTGCGGGACTAGCGGGCGGCGAGCAGTTCTTC.

V gene TRBV6-5 combines with J gene TRBJ1-1; 10 nucleotides line up with TRBD1. V gave up 4 bases and J gave up 7 bases; unmatched junction bases: 9. Germline V gives CDR1 MNHEY, CDR2 SVGAGI. This CDR3 is 15 amino acids long. CDR3: CASSSNTGTGDEAFF. CDR3 in DNA: TGTGCCAGCAGTTCGAACACCGGGACAGGGGATGAAGCTTTCTTT.

V gene TRBV5-1 combines with J gene TRBJ2-7; tentative D call: TRBD2 (6 bases). Trimming shortened V by 3 bases and J by 3 bases, and 16 bases separated the two germline ends. Germline CDR1 is SGHRS and CDR2 is YFSETQ. The CDR3 extends over 15 amino acids. CDR3 nucleotide sequence: TGCGCCAGCAGCTCGGGGGACGGAGCCGTCTACGAGCAGTACTTC. Its protein is CASSSGDGAVYEQYF.

The V gene is TRBV7-6, the J gene TRBJ2-5; 8 bases fit TRBD2. CDR3 size: 17 residues. Germline CDR1 reads SGHVS; CDR2 reads FNYEAQ. V shed 5 bases and J 1 base; nucleotides not matched to a gene: 12. Here the CDR3 DNA reads TGTGCCAGCAGCACTGGAGTGGCGGGAGGCTTCCAAGAGACCCAGTACTTC. As protein: CASSTGVAGGFQETQYF.

The chain employs TRBV5-1 and TRBJ1-2; no clear D gene. Germline V gene lookup returns CDR1 SGHRS and CDR2 YFSETQ. This CDR3 comprises 14 residues. V lost 2 bases, J lost 4 bases, and 12 bases lay in between. DNA for the CDR3: TGCGCCAGCAGCTTAGGCAGTCAACTCTATGGCTACACCTTC. Its translation: CASSLGSQLYGYTF.

This clone was detected only once. The V gene is TRBV27, the J gene TRBJ1-5; 8 bases agree with TRBD1. CDR1 is MNHEY, CDR2 SMNVEV, per germline (reference sequence). The CDR3 covers 16 residues. J was trimmed by 2 bases and V by 6 bases; bases with no gene match: 9. In nucleotides, the CDR3 is TGTGCCAGCAGACGGACAGGGCACGTGCGCAATCAGCCCCAGCATTTT. Its translation: CASRRTGHVRNQPQHF.

The sample holds many counts of this clone. J is TRBJ1-5 and V is TRBV10-2; D is unclear. The CDR3 totals 14 residues. The germline V and J ends were trimmed by 6 bases and 5 bases, with 14 bases remaining between them. From germline, CDR1 is WSHSY and CDR2 SAAADI. The CDR3 region has the DNA TGCGCCAGCAGGGGCAGCGGTTTCTATCAGCCCCAGCATTTT. It codes for CASRGSGFYQPQHF.

The chain links TRBV5-1 to TRBJ2-7; 12 bases are shared with TRBD2. Germline V gene lookup returns CDR1 SGHRS and CDR2 YFSETQ. The CDR3 consists of 15 residues. Losses at the gene ends were 2 bases for V and 6 bases for J; bases not matched to a gene: 6. The CDR3 region has the DNA TGCGCCAGCAGCTTCGGACTAGCGGGACGGGGCGAGCAGTACTTC. Translating it yields CASSFGLAGRGEQYF.

As regards this clone: Other DNA sequences within the sample encode an identical CDR3. This rearrangement joins TRBV5-1 to TRBJ2-2; D is ambiguous. The CDR3 runs 14 residues. The germline V and J ends were trimmed by 4 bases and 4 bases, with 11 bases remaining between them. From germline, CDR1 is SGHRS and CDR2 YFSETQ. The DNA of the CDR3 is TGCGCCAGCAGCCCCAGTGGATCCACCGGGGAGCTGTTTTTT. Translation gives CASSPSGSTGELFF.

Concerning this clone: The sample holds other DNA sequences that translate to the same CDR3. The chain combines TRBV7-9 with TRBJ2-5, with D tentatively TRBD2 (5 bases). The CDR3 has 13 amino acids. Germline CDR1 and CDR2: SEHNR and FQNEAQ (reference sequence). The germline V and J ends were trimmed by 1 base and 5 bases, with 8 bases remaining between them. The CDR3 protein is CASSLGRGETQYF. CDR3 nucleotides: TGTGCCAGCAGCTTAGGACGAGGGGAGACCCAGTACTTC.

V is TRBV2 and J is TRBJ2-5; D is perhaps TRBD1 (5 bases). Deletions cut 0 bases from V and 5 bases from J, with 13 bases between. The CDR3 extends over 15 amino acids. Germline V gene data show CDR1 as SNHLY and CDR2 as FYNNEI. The CDR3 bases are TGTGCCAGCAGTGAAGCGGGCAGGGCGCGGGAGACCCAGTACTTC. This sequence encodes CASSEAGRARETQYF.

The V gene is TRBV7-9, the J gene TRBJ2-7, with D tentatively TRBD1 (6 bases). Between the trimmed V and J ends, which lost 5 bases and 5 bases, there was a span of 16 bases. Looked up from germline, CDR1 is SEHNR and CDR2 is FQNEAQ (reference sequence). The CDR3 has 14 residues. The CDR3 protein is CASSRAVGADEQYF. Here the CDR3 DNA reads TGTGCCAGCAGCCGGGCTGTGGGGGCAGACGAGCAGTACTTC.

This rearrangement joins TRBV7-9 to TRBJ2-2; the match to TRBD1 covers 7 bases. With V trimmed by 1 base and J by 5 bases, 4 bases remained unmatched. CDR3 length: 15 amino acids. CDR1 and CDR2 from the germline V gene are SEHNR and FQNEAQ (reference sequence). The DNA for the CDR3 is TGTGCCAGCAGCTTAGTGACAGGGCGTACCGGGGAGCTGTTTTTT. Translating it yields CASSLVTGRTGELFF. The full variable domain, with the rest looked up from reference TRBV7-9 and TRBJ2-2, is DTGVSQNPRHKITKRGQNVTFRCDPISEHNRLYWYRQTLGQGPEFLTYFQNEAQLEKSRLLSDRFSAERPKGSFSTLEIQRTEQGDSAMYLCASSLVTGRTGELFFGEGSRLTVL.

The chain uses TRBV6-4 and TRBJ2-3; no reliable D call. The V end was cut by 7 bases, the J end by 1 base, with 3 bases between. The CDR3 spans 11 residues. The germline CDR1 and CDR2 sequences are MRHNA and SNTAGT. DNA for the CDR3: TGTGCCAGCAAGCGCACAGATACGCAGTATTTT. The encoded protein is CASKRTDTQYF.